Listed below are T cell receptor beta chains from one sample, sequenced in a study of T cells in Graves' hyperthyroidism and ophthalmopathy. Each CDR3 protein is one row after TCRdb ran MiXCR on the multiplex PCR reads. The table has roughly 660,000 distinct CDR3 sequences, about 18% seen once. The sequencing sample was made of blood. The receptors come from a man aged 45-65 years with Graves' hyperthyroidism. CDR3s leave out the opening cysteine and the closing phenylalanine or tryptophan.

>TRBV28|TRBJ1-1
ASSPRRLGRAMNTEAF
>TRBV10-1|TRBJ2-2
ASSGPPFGEPNTGELF
>TRBV6-1|TRBJ2-2
ASSPGTENGELF
>TRBV27|TRBJ1-4
ASQGGAGEKLF
>TRBV4-3|TRBJ2-7
ASSAGTGIYEPY
>TRBV7-2|TRBJ2-1
ASSLGGQGSYNEQF
>TRBV12-3/TRBV12-4|TRBJ2-6
ASSFSRLSGANVLT
>TRBV9|TRBJ2-3
ASSVATSGTDTQY
>TRBV28|TRBJ2-7
ASNSGGTPYEQY
>TRBV28|TRBJ2-1
ASRHRQGLATLLEGNEQF
>TRBV28|TRBJ2-7
ASSINRDLGEQY
>TRBV20-1|TRBJ2-1
SALQGASNEQF
>TRBV13|TRBJ2-3
ASSLELAGSMTDTQY
>TRBV12-3/TRBV12-4|TRBJ2-7
ASRSGTGALEQY
>TRBV2|TRBJ1-5
ASSDRGLGNQPQH
>TRBV2|TRBJ1-4
ASSEDQHEKLF
>TRBV28|TRBJ2-7
ASSSAGTDNYEQY
>TRBV2|TRBJ1-4
ASSRDGGGEKLF
>TRBV2|TRBJ2-6
ASSEVFSGANVLT
>TRBV10-3|TRBJ2-7
AAQTQGYEQY
>TRBV10-3|TRBJ2-7
AISDPGQPPYEQY
>TRBV28|TRBJ1-1
ASSGGARGEAF
>TRBV2|TRBJ1-5
ASHFSGGQPQH
>TRBV4-2|TRBJ2-3
ASGKREGESDTQY
>TRBV11-2|TRBJ2-1
ASSSLATNEQF
>TRBV11-1|TRBJ2-3
ASSTGLAGVIDTQY
>TRBV6-1|TRBJ1-5
ASSEGQPISNQPQH
>TRBV7-9|TRBJ1-1
ASSRGTDFEAF
>TRBV5-1|TRBJ2-7
ASRFGGGYGNEQY
>TRBV12-3/TRBV12-4|TRBJ1-4
ASSLRQGLFATNEKLF
>TRBV7-9|TRBJ2-1
ASTVGSYNEQF
>TRBV24-1|TRBJ2-7
AASDKYRVSFYEQY
>TRBV2|TRBJ2-1
ASSESLIAGTYNEQF
>TRBV6-5|TRBJ1-6
ASSFGVNSPLH
>TRBV3-1|TRBJ2-3
ASSQVGPDTQY
>TRBV12-3/TRBV12-4|TRBJ2-3
ASRLGNSADTQY
>TRBV5-6|TRBJ2-6
ASSLLRAPGANVLT
>TRBV5-5|TRBJ2-7
ASSSDVAYEQY
>TRBV5-1|TRBJ2-7
ASSLDGTSAYEQY
>TRBV19|TRBJ2-3
ASSKRTGGYSTDTQY
>TRBV2|TRBJ2-5
ASSENLGTETQY
>TRBV4-2|TRBJ1-3
ASSQGTDRFSGNTIY
>TRBV12-3/TRBV12-4|TRBJ2-7
ASSGGLAGGKYYEQY
>TRBV7-2|TRBJ2-5
ASSLGSLAGGGETQY
>TRBV27|TRBJ2-2
ASSLLQAGTGELF
>TRBV19|TRBJ2-1
ASSRTSGRAYNEQF
>TRBV15|TRBJ2-3
ATSREGLAGRDTQY
>TRBV6-1|TRBJ2-2
ASSRTYNTGELF